This entry lists 5 T cell receptor beta chains sequenced from one sample in a study of regulatory T cells in long-lasting Graves disease. Time point reported: persistent/refractory GD, antithyroid drugs over 5 years with positive TRAb. Extracted RNA from PBMCs served as the source of the TCR library. Through Arm-PCR of CDR3 regions and iRepertoire HTBI primers, TCR beta libraries were built. One entry per CDR3 protein, called by TCRdb with MiXCR from the multiplex PCR reads. This table has approximately 290,000 distinct CDR3 sequences, 20% to 25% appearing once. Specimen: peripheral blood mononuclear cells (PBMCs), collected when the disease was refractory, from a patient treated with antithyroid drugs. These receptors came from a female donor with Graves disease.

CDR3 amino acids: CASSQERDRAYEQYF. The CDR3 DNA reads TGCGCCAGCAGCCAAGAACGGGACAGGGCCTACGAGCAGTACTTC. The chain joins TRBV4-3 to TRBJ2-7, with TRBD1 identical over 9 bases. V lost 0 bases and J lost 2; bases outside the gene matches: 2. This CDR3 comprises 15 residues. The germline V gene encodes CDR1 LGHNA and CDR2 YSLEER.

The table lists this clonotype with a few counts. The CDR3 nucleotides read TGTGCCAGCAGCGGGACTCACGGATCCTACGAGCAGTACTTC. It is translated as CASSGTHGSYEQYF. The J gene is TRBJ2-7, the V gene TRBV27; D is possibly TRBD2 (6 bases). The CDR3 runs 14 residues. Trimming pared 6 bases from V and 1 base from J, leaving 13 bases between. From germline, CDR1 is MNHEY and CDR2 SMNVEV (reference sequence).

The chain carries TRBV4-1 and TRBJ2-7, with D perhaps matching TRBD2 (5 bases). Trimming cost V 3 bases and J 3 bases, with 12 bases left between them. From germline, CDR1 is MGHRA and CDR2 YSYEKL. This CDR3 is built from 14 residues. CDR3 nucleotide sequence: TGCGCCAGCAGCCACGTCGGGAATGGCTACGAGCAGTACTTC. Its protein product is CASSHVGNGYEQYF.

This rearrangement joins TRBV6-1 to TRBJ1-5; TRBD1 is a possible D gene (5 bases). CDR3 length: 11 amino acids. Germline values: CDR1 MNHNS, CDR2 SASEGT. Trimming removed 6 bases from V and 9 bases from J, with 9 bases in between. Here the CDR3 reads CASRGTGPQHF. In nucleotides, the CDR3 is TGTGCCAGCAGGGGGACGGGGCCCCAGCATTTT.

CDR3 sequence reads: CASRLGTANSPLHF. DNA for the CDR3: TGTGCCAGCAGGCTGGGGACAGCAAATTCACCCCTCCACTTT. The chain recombines TRBV6-1 with TRBJ1-6; 7 bases are shared with TRBD1. Trimming removed 6 bases from V and 7 bases from J; junction bases left unmatched: 6. Germline V lookup: CDR1 MNHNS, CDR2 SASEGT. This CDR3 has 14 amino acids.